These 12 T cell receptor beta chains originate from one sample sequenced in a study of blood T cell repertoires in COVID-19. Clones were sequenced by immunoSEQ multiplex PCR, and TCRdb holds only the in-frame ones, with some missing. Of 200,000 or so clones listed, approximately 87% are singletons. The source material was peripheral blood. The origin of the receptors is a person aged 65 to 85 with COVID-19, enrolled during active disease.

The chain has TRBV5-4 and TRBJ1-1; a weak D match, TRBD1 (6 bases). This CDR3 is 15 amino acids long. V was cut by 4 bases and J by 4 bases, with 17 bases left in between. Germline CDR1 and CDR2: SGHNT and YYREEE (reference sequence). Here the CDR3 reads CASSMAQGPVTEAFF. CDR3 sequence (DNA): TGTGCCAGCAGCATGGCACAGGGACCAGTCACTGAAGCTTTCTTT.

The CDR3 region has the DNA TGTGCCAGCAGTGAATCCGGCACAGATACGCAGTATTTT. It yields the protein CASSESGTDTQYF. V usage is TRBV6-1 and J usage is TRBJ2-3, with unresolved D. This CDR3 region has 13 residues. CDR1 is MNHNS and CDR2 is SASEGT in the germline V gene. V shed 2 bases and J shed 1 base, with 4 bases lying between them.

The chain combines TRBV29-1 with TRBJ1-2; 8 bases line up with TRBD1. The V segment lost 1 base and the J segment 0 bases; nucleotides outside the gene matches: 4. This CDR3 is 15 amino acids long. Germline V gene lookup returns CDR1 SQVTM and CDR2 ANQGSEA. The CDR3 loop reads CSVEGDRSTNYGYTF. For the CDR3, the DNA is TGCAGCGTTGAAGGGGACAGGTCCACTAACTATGGCTACACCTTC.

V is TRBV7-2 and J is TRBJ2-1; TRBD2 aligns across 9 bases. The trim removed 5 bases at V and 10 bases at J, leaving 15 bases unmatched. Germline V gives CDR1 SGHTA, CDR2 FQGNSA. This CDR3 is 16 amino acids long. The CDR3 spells CASSISSGRGGSEQFF. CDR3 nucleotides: TGTGCCAGCAGCATAAGTAGCGGGAGAGGAGGATCCGAGCAGTTCTTC.

The CDR3 reads CASSPRGEGYTF. The CDR3, as DNA: TGTGCCAGCAGTCCCCGGGGGGAGGGCTACACCTTC. The chain employs TRBV6-5 and TRBJ1-2, with D perhaps matching TRBD1 (5 bases). The V gene's germline CDR1 is MNHEY and CDR2 SVGAGI. Trimming stripped 5 bases from V and 8 bases from J, with 12 bases between. This CDR3 is 12 amino acids long.

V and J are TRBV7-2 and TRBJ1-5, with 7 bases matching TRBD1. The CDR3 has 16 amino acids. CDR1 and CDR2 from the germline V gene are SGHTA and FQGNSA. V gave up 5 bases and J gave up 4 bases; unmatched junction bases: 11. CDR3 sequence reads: CASSLSQTGRNQPQHF. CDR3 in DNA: TGTGCCAGCAGCCTCTCCCAGACAGGGAGGAATCAGCCCCAGCATTTT.

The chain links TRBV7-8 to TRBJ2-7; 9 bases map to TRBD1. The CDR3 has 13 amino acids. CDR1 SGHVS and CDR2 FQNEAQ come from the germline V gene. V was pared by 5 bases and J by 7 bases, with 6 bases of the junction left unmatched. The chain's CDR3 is CASSRDRVGEQYF. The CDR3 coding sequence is TGTGCCAGCAGCCGGGACAGGGTAGGTGAGCAGTACTTC.

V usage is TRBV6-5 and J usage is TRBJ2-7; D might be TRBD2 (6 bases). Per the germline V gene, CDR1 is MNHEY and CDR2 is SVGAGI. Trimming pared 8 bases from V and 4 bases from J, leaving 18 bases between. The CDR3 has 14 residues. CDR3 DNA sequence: TGTGCCAGCCAAGCCGGGACTCCCCCTTACGAGCAGTACTTC. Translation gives CASQAGTPPYEQYF.

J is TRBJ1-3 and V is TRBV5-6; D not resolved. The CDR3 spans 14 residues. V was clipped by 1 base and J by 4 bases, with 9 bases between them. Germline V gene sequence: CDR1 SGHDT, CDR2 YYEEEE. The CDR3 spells CASSLFPLGNTIYF. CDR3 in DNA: TGTGCCAGCAGCTTGTTTCCCCTAGGAAACACCATATATTTT.

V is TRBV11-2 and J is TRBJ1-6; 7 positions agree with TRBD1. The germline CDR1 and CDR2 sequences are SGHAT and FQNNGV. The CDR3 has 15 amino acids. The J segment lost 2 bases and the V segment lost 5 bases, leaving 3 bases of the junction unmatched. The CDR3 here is CASSLGTAYNSPLHF. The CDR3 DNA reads TGTGCCAGCAGCCTCGGGACAGCCTATAATTCACCCCTCCACTTT.

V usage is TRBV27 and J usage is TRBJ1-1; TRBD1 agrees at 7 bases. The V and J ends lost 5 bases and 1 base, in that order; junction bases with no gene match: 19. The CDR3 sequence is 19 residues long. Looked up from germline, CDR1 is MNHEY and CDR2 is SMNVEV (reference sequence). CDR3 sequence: CASSGLKFRGAPSNTEAFF. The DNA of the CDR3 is TGTGCCAGCAGTGGTCTGAAATTCAGGGGGGCACCTTCGAACACTGAAGCTTTCTTT.

The CDR3 loop reads CASSGARTGGGWFGYTF. The CDR3, as DNA: TGTGCCAGCAGTGGCGCCCGGACAGGGGGAGGGTGGTTCGGCTACACCTTC. The chain employs TRBV25-1 and TRBJ1-2, with 10 positions matching TRBD1. This CDR3 has 17 residues. Germline-derived CDR1 and CDR2 are MGHDK and SYGVNS. The trim removed 4 bases at V and 8 bases at J, leaving 16 bases unmatched.